This is a list of T cell receptor beta chains from one sample in a study of cytotoxic CD8 clonotypes in ibrutinib-treated CLL. Profiled with immunoSEQ multiplex PCR; TCRdb holds only in-frame clones, not every one. This repertoire shows a few hundred thousand clones, approximately 67% found once; its top ten account for about 6.7%. The source material was PBMCs, sampled after 36 months of ibrutinib treatment. Source of these receptors: a human donor with chronic lymphocytic leukemia. Each CDR3 is given with its conserved first and last residue. A D gene is named only where the DNA matches it firmly. Clone sizes are given selectively: once, few, many, or a class where the clone is expanded.

clone_size d_call j_call v_call cdr3_nt cdr3_aa
NA NA TRBJ1-1 TRBV13 TGTGCCAGCAGCTTTAGACCAAAGGCACACACTGAAGCTTTCTTT CASSFRPKAHTEAFF
NA NA TRBJ1-6 TRBV6-5 TGTGCCAGCAGTTACTTCGGATCACCCCTCCACTTT CASSYFGSPLHF
NA NA TRBJ1-3 TRBV5-6 TGTGCCAGCAGCCGGTGGGGAGGTGGAAACACCATATATTTT CASSRWGGGNTIYF
NA TRBD2 TRBJ2-3 TRBV27 TGTGCCAGCAACAGGAAGGGATGGCCGGGACTAGCGTTGGGTAGCACAGATACGCAGTATTTT CASNRKGWPGLALGSTDTQYF
NA NA TRBJ2-3 TRBV6-5 TGTGCCAGCAGTTCTGAGCGTACGCAGTATTTT CASSSERTQYF
once NA TRBJ1-4 TRBV9 TGTGCCAGCAGCTCAAGGAAGGGCCCTAATGAAAAACTGTTTTTT CASSSRKGPNEKLFF
NA NA TRBJ1-1 TRBV29-1 TGCAGCGACCCGGTAACTTCTGGTACAGGCAAAACTGAAGCTTTCTTT CSDPVTSGTGKTEAFF
NA TRBD2 TRBJ2-1 TRBV29-1 TGCAGCGTTTCTCGAGGGACTAGCGGAATCAATGAGCAGTTCTTC CSVSRGTSGINEQFF
NA TRBD1 TRBJ2-7 TRBV6-1 TGTGCCAGCTGGGACAGCGTTAACTACGAGCAGTACTTC CASWDSVNYEQYF
NA TRBD1 TRBJ2-3 TRBV5-4 TGTGCCAGCAGCTTGGGTGCCGGGACAGGATTCACAGATACGCAGTATTTT CASSLGAGTGFTDTQYF
NA TRBD2 TRBJ2-7 TRBV7-8 TGTGCCAGCAGCTTAACCGGGACTAGCGCGACCTACGAGCAGTACTTC CASSLTGTSATYEQYF
once TRBD1 TRBJ2-7 TRBV13 TGTGCCAGCAGCTCGGACAGGGGTGGCTACGAGCAGTACTTC CASSSDRGGYEQYF
once TRBD1 TRBJ2-7 TRBV11-3 TGTGCCAGCAGCTTAGCATATGGGACAGGGGAATACGAGCAGTACTTC CASSLAYGTGEYEQYF
NA NA TRBJ2-3 TRBV9 TGTGCCAGCAGCGTAGATCGGGGGAAAACAGATACGCAGTATTTT CASSVDRGKTDTQYF
few NA TRBJ2-7 TRBV21-1 TGTGCCAGCCCCAGCGTGCAGGTCTACTACGAGCAGTACTTC CASPSVQVYYEQYF
large NA TRBJ1-5 TRBV10-2 TGCGCCAGCAGTGATGCAGGTTATAGCAATCAGCCCCAGCATTTT CASSDAGYSNQPQHF
few NA TRBJ1-5 TRBV5-6 TGTGCCAGCAGCTTGGGGGCAGGGTATCAGCCCCAGCATTTT CASSLGAGYQPQHF
NA NA TRBJ2-5 TRBV7-2 TGTGCCAGCAGCTTAGCTCGGCAGGCTCGGGAGACCCAGTACTTC CASSLARQARETQYF
NA NA TRBJ2-1 TRBV9 TGTGCCAGCAGCGCCGAAAATGACGGGACTAATGAGCAGTTCTTC CASSAENDGTNEQFF
NA TRBD1 TRBJ2-1 TRBV11-3 TGTGCCAGCAGCTCCGGGGACAGTGGATTTGAGCAGTTCTTC CASSSGDSGFEQFF
once NA TRBJ2-7 TRBV4-3 TGCGCCAGCAGCCAAGATTGGTATTACGAGCAGTACTTC CASSQDWYYEQYF
once TRBD1 TRBJ1-5 TRBV15 TGTGCCACCAGCAGCGGACAGGGCAAACGTCAGCCCCAGCATTTT CATSSGQGKRQPQHF
NA NA TRBJ2-3 TRBV28 TGTGCCAGCAGTTTACGGGTAAATACGCAGTATTTT CASSLRVNTQYF
NA NA TRBJ1-1 TRBV10-3 TGTGCCACCGGCCGGGGGGCGCAAATTGAAGCTTTCTTT CATGRGAQIEAFF
few TRBD1 TRBJ2-7 TRBV14 TGTGCCAGCAGCCCACGGACAGGGGGGTCCTACGAGCAGTACTTC CASSPRTGGSYEQYF
NA TRBD1 TRBJ2-1 TRBV7-2 TGTGCCAGCAGCCCGGGGACAGGGGGCAGGAATGAGCAGTTCTTC CASSPGTGGRNEQFF
NA NA TRBJ1-4 TRBV15 TGTGCCACCAGCCCTTTCGGCGTGTCTAATGAAAAACTGTTTTTT CATSPFGVSNEKLFF
NA NA TRBJ2-6 TRBV7-9 TGTGCCAGCAGCACCCGACAGGCCTACTCTGGGGCCAACGTCCTGACTTTC CASSTRQAYSGANVLTF
NA TRBD2 TRBJ2-7 TRBV5-1 TGCGCCAGCAGCTTGGCGGTAGCGGGCACCTACGAGCAGTACTTC CASSLAVAGTYEQYF
few NA TRBJ2-7 TRBV5-1 TGCGCCAGCAGCTTGGGGCGGCACGAGCAGTACTTC CASSLGRHEQYF
NA NA TRBJ2-5 TRBV25-1 TGTGCCAGCAGTGAATGGGGTCTTCAAGGTGGGGAGACCCAGTACTTC CASSEWGLQGGETQYF
NA NA TRBJ2-7 TRBV27 TGTGCCAGCTCGCCCAGAAGGAGGGCCTACGAGCAGTACTTC CASSPRRRAYEQYF
NA NA TRBJ1-5 TRBV28 TGTGCCAGCAGTTTAAGGTTAGGGGGAGGTCAGCCCCAGCATTTT CASSLRLGGGQPQHF
few TRBD2 TRBJ2-7 TRBV9 TGTGCCAGCAGCGCCCCCGGAGCGGGAGGGATGTTGGAGCAGTACTTC CASSAPGAGGMLEQYF
NA NA TRBJ1-5 TRBV18 TGTGCCAGCTCACCGGGGTCTCATCAGCCCCAGCATTTT CASSPGSHQPQHF
NA TRBD2 TRBJ2-7 TRBV4-3 TGCGCCAGCAGCCAGGGGGGACTAGCGGACGAGCAGTACTTC CASSQGGLADEQYF
few TRBD1 TRBJ1-2 TRBV28 TGTGCCAGCACCCAGGGGGGGGGCGGCTACACCTTC CASTQGGGGYTF
NA TRBD2 TRBJ2-3 TRBV4-1 TGCGCCAGCAGCCATCTATCTAGCGGGAGCGGGACAGATACGCAGTATTTT CASSHLSSGSGTDTQYF
NA NA TRBJ1-1 TRBV6-5 TGTGCCAGCCGAAGCACAGGAAACACTGAAGCTTTCTTT CASRSTGNTEAFF
NA TRBD1 TRBJ2-2 TRBV29-1 TGCAGCGTGGGACAGGTGGGACCCGGGGAGCTGTTTTTT CSVGQVGPGELFF
few TRBD2 TRBJ2-5 TRBV9 TGTGCCAGCAGCGTAGGCGGGAGTGCCGGGGAGACCCAGTACTTC CASSVGGSAGETQYF
few NA TRBJ2-7 TRBV6-1 TGTGCCAGCAGTGAAGTGGTTGTCTACGAGCAGTACTTC CASSEVVVYEQYF
NA TRBD1 TRBJ2-3 TRBV25-1 TGTGCCAGCACCGGGACAGGGACCGATACGCAGTATTTT CASTGTGTDTQYF
NA NA TRBJ2-3 TRBV4-1 TGCGCCAGCAGCCAAGTTAGGAGGGGGCCTGTACACGATACGCAGTATTTT CASSQVRRGPVHDTQYF
once NA TRBJ2-2 TRBV5-4 TGTGCCAGCAGCCCGGCCCCCAAAGTCACCGGGGAGCTGTTTTTT CASSPAPKVTGELFF
NA NA TRBJ2-3 TRBV5-4 TGTGCCAGCAGCTTGGTGGGGATAGATACGCAGTATTTT CASSLVGIDTQYF
once TRBD2 TRBJ2-1 TRBV7-2 TGTGCCAGCAGCTCGAAGACATCTAGCGGGAAATACAATGAGCAGTTCTTC CASSSKTSSGKYNEQFF
NA TRBD2 TRBJ2-7 TRBV28 TGTGCCAGCAGTCTTCTAAGCGGGAGGGCCTACGAGCAGTACTTC CASSLLSGRAYEQYF
few NA TRBJ1-2 TRBV4-1 TGCGCCAGCAGCCAACCTGGTAGCGGCTATGGCTACACCTTC CASSQPGSGYGYTF
NA NA TRBJ2-1 TRBV5-1 TGCGCCAGCAGCTTGGCAGGGACCTACAATGAGCAGTTCTTC CASSLAGTYNEQFF
NA TRBD2 TRBJ2-1 TRBV7-2 TGTGCCAGCAGCTTAGTGGTAGCGGGCAACAATGAGCAGTTCTTC CASSLVVAGNNEQFF
NA TRBD1 TRBJ2-1 TRBV7-2 TGTGCCAGCAGCTCCCGGGACAGCTACAATGAGCAGTTCTTC CASSSRDSYNEQFF
NA NA TRBJ2-7 TRBV7-3 TGTGCCAGCAGCTTAGCGGTAGATTACGAGCAGTACTTC CASSLAVDYEQYF
NA NA TRBJ1-1 TRBV5-1 TGCGCCAGCAGCTTTCTTGGGGCGAACACTGAAGCTTTCTTT CASSFLGANTEAFF